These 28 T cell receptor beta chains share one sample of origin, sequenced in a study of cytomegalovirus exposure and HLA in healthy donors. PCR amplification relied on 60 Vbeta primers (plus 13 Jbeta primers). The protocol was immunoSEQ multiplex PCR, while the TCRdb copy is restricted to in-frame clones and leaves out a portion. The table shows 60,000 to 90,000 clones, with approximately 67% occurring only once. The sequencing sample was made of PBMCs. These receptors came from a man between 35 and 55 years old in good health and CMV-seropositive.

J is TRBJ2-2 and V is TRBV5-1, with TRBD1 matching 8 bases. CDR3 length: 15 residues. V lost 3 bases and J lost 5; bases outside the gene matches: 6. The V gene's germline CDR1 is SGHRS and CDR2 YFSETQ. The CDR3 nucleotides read TGCGCCAGCAGCTCCCGGGACAGGCATACCGGGGAGCTGTTTTTT. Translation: CASSSRDRHTGELFF.

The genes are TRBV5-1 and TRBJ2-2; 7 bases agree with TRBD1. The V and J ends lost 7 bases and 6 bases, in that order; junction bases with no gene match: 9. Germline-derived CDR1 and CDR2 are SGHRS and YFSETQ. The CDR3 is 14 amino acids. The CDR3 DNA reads TGCGCCAGCGATACGACAGGGAGCGCCGGGGAGCTGTTTTTT. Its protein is CASDTTGSAGELFF. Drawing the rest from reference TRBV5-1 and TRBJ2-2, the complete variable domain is KAGVTQTPRYLIKTRGQQVTLSCSPISGHRSVSWYQQTPGQGLQFLFEYFSETQRNKGNFPGRFSGRQFSNSRSEMNVSTLELGDSALYLCASDTTGSAGELFFGEGSRLTVL.

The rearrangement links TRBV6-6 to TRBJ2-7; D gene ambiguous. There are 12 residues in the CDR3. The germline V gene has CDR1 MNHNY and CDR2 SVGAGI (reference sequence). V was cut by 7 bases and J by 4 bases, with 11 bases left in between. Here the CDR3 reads CASTETRYEQYF. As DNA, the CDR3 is TGTGCCAGCACCGAGACTCGTTACGAGCAGTACTTC.

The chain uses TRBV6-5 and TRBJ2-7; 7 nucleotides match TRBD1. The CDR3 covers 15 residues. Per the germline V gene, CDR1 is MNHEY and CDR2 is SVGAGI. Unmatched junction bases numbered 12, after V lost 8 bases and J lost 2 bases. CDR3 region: CASSRGTGAAYEQYF. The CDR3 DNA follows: TGTGCCAGCTCACGGGGAACAGGGGCCGCCTACGAGCAGTACTTC.

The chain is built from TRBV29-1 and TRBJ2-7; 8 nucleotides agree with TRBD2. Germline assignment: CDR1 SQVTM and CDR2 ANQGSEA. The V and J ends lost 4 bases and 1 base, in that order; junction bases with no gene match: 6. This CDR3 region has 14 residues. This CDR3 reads CSVVGGGISYEQYF. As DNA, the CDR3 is TGCAGCGTTGTCGGCGGGGGGATTTCCTACGAGCAGTACTTC.

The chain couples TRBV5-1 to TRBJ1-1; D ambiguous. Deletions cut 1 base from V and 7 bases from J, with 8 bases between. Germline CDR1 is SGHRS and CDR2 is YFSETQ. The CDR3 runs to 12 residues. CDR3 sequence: CASSLSSSEAFF. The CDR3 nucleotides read TGCGCCAGCAGCTTGAGCTCGAGTGAAGCTTTCTTT. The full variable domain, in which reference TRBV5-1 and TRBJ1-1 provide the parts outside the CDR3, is KAGVTQTPRYLIKTRGQQVTLSCSPISGHRSVSWYQQTPGQGLQFLFEYFSETQRNKGNFPGRFSGRQFSNSRSEMNVSTLELGDSALYLCASSLSSSEAFFGQGTRLTVV.

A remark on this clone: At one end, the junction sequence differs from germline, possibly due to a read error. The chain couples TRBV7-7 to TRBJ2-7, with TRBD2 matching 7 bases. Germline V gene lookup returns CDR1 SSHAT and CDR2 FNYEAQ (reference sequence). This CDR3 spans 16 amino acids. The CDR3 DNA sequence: TGTGCTAGCAGCTTAGCCCCTGGGGGGGAGGCCTACGAGCAGTACTTC. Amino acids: CASSLAPGGEAYEQYF.

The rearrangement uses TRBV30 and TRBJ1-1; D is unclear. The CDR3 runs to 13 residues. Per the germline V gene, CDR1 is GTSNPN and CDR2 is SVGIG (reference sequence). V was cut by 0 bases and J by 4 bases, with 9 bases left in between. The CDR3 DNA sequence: TGTGCCTGGAGTGTATCGAGGCCCACTGAAGCTTTCTTT. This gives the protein CAWSVSRPTEAFF.

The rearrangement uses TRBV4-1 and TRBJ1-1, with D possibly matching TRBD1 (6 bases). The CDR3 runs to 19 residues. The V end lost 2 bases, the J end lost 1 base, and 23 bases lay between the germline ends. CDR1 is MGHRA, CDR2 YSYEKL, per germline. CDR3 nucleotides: TGCGCCAGCAGCCAACACCTTCTGTGGGGGCCAAAAGAGAACACTGAAGCTTTCTTT. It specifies CASSQHLLWGPKENTEAFF.

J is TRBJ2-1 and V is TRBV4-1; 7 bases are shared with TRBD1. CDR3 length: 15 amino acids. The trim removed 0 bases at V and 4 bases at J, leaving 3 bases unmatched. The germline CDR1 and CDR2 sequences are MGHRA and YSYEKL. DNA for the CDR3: TGCGCCAGCAGCCAAGAGGGGACAGCGTACAATGAGCAGTTCTTC. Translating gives CASSQEGTAYNEQFF.

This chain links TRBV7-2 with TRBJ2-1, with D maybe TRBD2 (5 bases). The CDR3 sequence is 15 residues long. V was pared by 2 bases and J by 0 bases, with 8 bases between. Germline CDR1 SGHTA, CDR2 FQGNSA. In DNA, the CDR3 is TGTGCCAGCAGCTTACGAGGGAGCTCCTACAATGAGCAGTTCTTC. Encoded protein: CASSLRGSSYNEQFF.

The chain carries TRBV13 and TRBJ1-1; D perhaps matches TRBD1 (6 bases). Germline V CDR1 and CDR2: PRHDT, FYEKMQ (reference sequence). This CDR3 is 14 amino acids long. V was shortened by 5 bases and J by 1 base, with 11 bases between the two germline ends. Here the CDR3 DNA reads TGTGCCAGCAGCCCAAGGGGGGGGAACACTGAAGCTTTCTTT. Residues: CASSPRGGNTEAFF.

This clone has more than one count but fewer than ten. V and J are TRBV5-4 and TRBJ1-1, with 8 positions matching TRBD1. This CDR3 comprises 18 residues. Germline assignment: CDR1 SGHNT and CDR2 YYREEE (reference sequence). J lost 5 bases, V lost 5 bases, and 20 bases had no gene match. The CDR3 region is CASRPGGARGRLETEAFF. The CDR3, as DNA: TGTGCCAGCAGACCTGGGGGCGCCAGGGGGCGCCTCGAAACTGAAGCTTTCTTT.

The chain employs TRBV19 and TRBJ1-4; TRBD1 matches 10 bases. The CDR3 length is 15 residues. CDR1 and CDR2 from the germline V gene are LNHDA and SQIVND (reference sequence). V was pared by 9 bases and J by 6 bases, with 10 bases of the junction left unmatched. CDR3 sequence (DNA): TGTGCCAGCTGGGGACCGGGACAGGGGTATGAAAAACTGTTTTTT. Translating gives CASWGPGQGYEKLFF.

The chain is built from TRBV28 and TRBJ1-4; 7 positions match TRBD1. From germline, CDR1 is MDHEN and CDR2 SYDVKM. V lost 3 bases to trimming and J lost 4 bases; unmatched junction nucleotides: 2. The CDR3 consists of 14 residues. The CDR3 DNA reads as TGTGCCAGCAGTTTGGGACAGCTTAATGAAAAACTGTTTTTT. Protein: CASSLGQLNEKLFF.

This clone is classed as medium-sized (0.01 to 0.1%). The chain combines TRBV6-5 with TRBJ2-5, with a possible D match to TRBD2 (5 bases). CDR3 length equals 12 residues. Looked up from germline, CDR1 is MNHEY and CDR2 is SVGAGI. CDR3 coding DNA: TGTGCATCCAGAGAGGGTGAGAAGACCCAGTACTTC. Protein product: CASREGEKTQYF.

CDR3 sequence: CASSLDRDTQYF. The DNA for the CDR3 is TGTGCCAGCAGCTTGGACAGAGATACGCAGTATTTT. This rearrangement joins TRBV5-8 to TRBJ2-3, with D unclear. CDR1 is SGHTS, CDR2 YDEGEE, per germline. V lost 0 bases, J lost 5 bases, and 4 bases lay in between. The CDR3 is 12 residues long.

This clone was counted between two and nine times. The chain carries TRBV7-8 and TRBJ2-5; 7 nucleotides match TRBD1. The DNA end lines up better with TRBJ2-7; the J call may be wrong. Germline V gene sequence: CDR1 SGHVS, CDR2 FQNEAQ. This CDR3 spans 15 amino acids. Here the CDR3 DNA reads TGTGCCAGCAGACCAGACAGGGACCGCGCCTACGAGCAGTACTTC. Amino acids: CASRPDRDRAYEQYF.

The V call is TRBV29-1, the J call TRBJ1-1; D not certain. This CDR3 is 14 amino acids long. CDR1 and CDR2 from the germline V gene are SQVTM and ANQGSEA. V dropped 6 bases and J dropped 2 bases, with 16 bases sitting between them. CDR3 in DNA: TGCAGCGTCCTCCCGCGCGGTACCAACACTGAAGCTTTCTTT. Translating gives CSVLPRGTNTEAFF.

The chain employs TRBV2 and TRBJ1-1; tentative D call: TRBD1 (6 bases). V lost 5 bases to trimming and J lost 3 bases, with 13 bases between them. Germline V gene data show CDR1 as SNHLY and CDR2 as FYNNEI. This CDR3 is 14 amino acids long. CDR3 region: CASSSRGSDTEAFF. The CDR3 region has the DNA TGTGCCAGCAGTTCGAGGGGGTCGGACACTGAAGCTTTCTTT.

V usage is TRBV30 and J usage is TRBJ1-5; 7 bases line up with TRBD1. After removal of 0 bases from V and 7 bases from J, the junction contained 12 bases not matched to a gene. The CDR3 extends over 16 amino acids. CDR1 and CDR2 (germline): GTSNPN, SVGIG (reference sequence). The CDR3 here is CAWSVPRQGLRQPQHF. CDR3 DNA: TGTGCCTGGAGTGTACCTCGACAGGGTTTAAGACAGCCCCAGCATTTT.

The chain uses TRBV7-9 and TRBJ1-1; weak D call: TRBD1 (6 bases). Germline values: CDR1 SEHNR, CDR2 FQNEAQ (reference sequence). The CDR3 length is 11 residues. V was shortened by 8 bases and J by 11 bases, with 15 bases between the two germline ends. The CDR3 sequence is CASETEGGAFF. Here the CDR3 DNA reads TGTGCCAGCGAAACGGAGGGGGGGGCTTTCTTT.

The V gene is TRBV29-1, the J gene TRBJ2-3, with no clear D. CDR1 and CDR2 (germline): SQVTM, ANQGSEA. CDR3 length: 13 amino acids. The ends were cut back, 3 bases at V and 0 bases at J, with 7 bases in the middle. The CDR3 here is CSVDTTSTDTQYF. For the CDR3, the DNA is TGCAGCGTTGACACTACCAGCACAGATACGCAGTATTTT.

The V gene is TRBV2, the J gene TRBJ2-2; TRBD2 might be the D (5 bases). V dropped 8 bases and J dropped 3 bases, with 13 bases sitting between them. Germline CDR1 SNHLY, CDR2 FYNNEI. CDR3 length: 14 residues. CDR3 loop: CASGRAGDTGELFF. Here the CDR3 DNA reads TGTGCCAGCGGAAGGGCGGGCGACACCGGGGAGCTGTTTTTT.

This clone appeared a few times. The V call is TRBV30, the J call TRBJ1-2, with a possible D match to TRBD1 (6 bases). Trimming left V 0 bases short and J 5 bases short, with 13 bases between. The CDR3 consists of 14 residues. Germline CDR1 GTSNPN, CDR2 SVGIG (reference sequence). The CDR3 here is CAWSVRGQGYGYTF. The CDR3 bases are TGTGCCTGGAGTGTACGAGGGCAGGGGTATGGCTACACCTTC.

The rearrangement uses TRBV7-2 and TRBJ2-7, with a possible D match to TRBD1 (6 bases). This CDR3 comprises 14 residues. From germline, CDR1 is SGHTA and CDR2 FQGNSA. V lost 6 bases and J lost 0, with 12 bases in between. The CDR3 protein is CASRAGQTSYEQYF. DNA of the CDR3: TGTGCCAGCAGGGCCGGACAGACCTCCTACGAGCAGTACTTC.

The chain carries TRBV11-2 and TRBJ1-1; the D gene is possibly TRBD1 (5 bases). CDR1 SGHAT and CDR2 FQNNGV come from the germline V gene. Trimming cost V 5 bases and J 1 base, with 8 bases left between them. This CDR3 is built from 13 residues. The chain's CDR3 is CASSVTENTEAFF. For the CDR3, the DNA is TGTGCCAGCAGCGTGACAGAGAACACTGAAGCTTTCTTT.

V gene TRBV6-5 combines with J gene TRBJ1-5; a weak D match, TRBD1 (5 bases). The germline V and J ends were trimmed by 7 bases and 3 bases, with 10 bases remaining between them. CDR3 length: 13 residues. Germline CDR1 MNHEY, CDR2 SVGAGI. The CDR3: CASKGGVNQPQHF. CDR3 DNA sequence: TGTGCCAGCAAAGGAGGGGTCAATCAGCCCCAGCATTTT.